The rows below give T cell receptor beta chains drawn from one sample of a study of blood T cell repertoires in COVID-19. Libraries were prepared by immunoSEQ multiplex PCR; TCRdb keeps only in-frame clonotypes and omits some of them. Found here are roughly 500,000 clones, 70% to 90% of them singletons; the top ten hold 1.5% to 2%. Material for sequencing was PBMCs or T cells enriched from blood (not recorded which). These receptors all stem from a woman aged 40 to 50 who had recovered from COVID-19. Both conserved end residues are trimmed from each CDR3. A D gene is named only where the DNA matches it firmly.

length: 13; V: TRBV7-2; D: TRBD2; CDR3: ASTPGTSGRDTQY
length: 13; V: TRBV4-2; D: TRBD1; CDR3: ASSERTGKNTEAF
length: 13; V: TRBV5-4; D: .; CDR3: ASSLGHQGNYGYT
length: 15; V: TRBV27; D: TRBD2; CDR3: ASSSNGLAGVGNEQF
length: 12; V: TRBV7-2; D: TRBD2; CDR3: ASSFGGSRSEQY
length: 10; V: TRBV19; D: .; CDR3: ASRDSHYGYT
length: 13; V: TRBV5-1; D: .; CDR3: ASSLDAVKLTEAF
length: 10; V: TRBV12-3/TRBV12-4; D: .; CDR3: ASSPGNYGYT
length: 18; V: TRBV19; D: TRBD1; CDR3: ASSSDRDRDPQVFVETQY
length: 12; V: TRBV19; D: TRBD1; CDR3: ASSRKGAQTEAF
length: 13; V: TRBV7-2; D: TRBD1; CDR3: ASSPGTGLYNEQF
length: 13; V: TRBV6-5; D: TRBD1; CDR3: ASRPGTGGNQPQH
length: 14; V: TRBV5-1; D: .; CDR3: ASSLGGNRDNSPLH
length: 15; V: TRBV4-3; D: TRBD1; CDR3: ASSQDPLGGGGNTIY
length: 17; V: TRBV13; D: TRBD2; CDR3: ASSLYGLAGEGSYNEQF
length: 15; V: TRBV5-8; D: .; CDR3: ASSLGSDGMSTDTQY
length: 16; V: TRBV5-1; D: TRBD2; CDR3: ASSVGLAGVSILGEQY
length: 13; V: TRBV19; D: TRBD1; CDR3: ASSPRDSSGNTIY
length: 13; V: TRBV6-5; D: TRBD2; CDR3: ASSYGREVTETQY
length: 13; V: TRBV2; D: .; CDR3: ASSGGGRSNQPQH
length: 11; V: TRBV27; D: TRBD2; CDR3: ASRAGAYNEQF
length: 12; V: TRBV11-2; D: TRBD1; CDR3: ASRRDRGVEKLF
length: 16; V: TRBV24-1; D: TRBD2; CDR3: ATSAGLAGRGPTDTQY
length: 11; V: TRBV7-2; D: .; CDR3: ASSFWGGHEQF
length: 13; V: TRBV6-2/TRBV6-3; D: TRBD1; CDR3: ASSDPQGGGYGYT
length: 14; V: TRBV4-2; D: TRBD2; CDR3: ASTPGLAVSYNEQF
length: 13; V: TRBV16; D: TRBD1; CDR3: ASSGPGQGSYGYT
length: 13; V: TRBV3-1/TRBV3-2; D: .; CDR3: ASSPVASGRQGQY
length: 9; V: TRBV6-6; D: .; CDR3: ASRLTDTQY
length: 15; V: TRBV6-2/TRBV6-3; D: .; CDR3: ASSYSTDGRQQNIQY
length: 13; V: TRBV27; D: .; CDR3: ASSLGRGSGNTIY
length: 12; V: TRBV19; D: .; CDR3: ASSTGVGYTEAF
length: 14; V: TRBV4-1; D: TRBD2; CDR3: ASSQSGGPSKNIQY
length: 14; V: TRBV9; D: .; CDR3: ASSVVRLPLNTEAF
length: 13; V: TRBV3-1/TRBV3-2; D: .; CDR3: ASSPQDYLNHEQY
length: 13; V: TRBV19; D: .; CDR3: ASSTREGGNQPQH
length: 13; V: TRBV6-1; D: .; CDR3: ASSEGPGQIYGYT
length: 12; V: TRBV11-2; D: .; CDR3: ASSSPRSADTQY
length: 13; V: TRBV4-1; D: .; CDR3: ASSLRVISGNTIY
length: 11; V: TRBV2; D: .; CDR3: ASSGTGRDTQY
length: 14; V: TRBV6-2/TRBV6-3; D: .; CDR3: ASSSALRSGGEKLF